These T cell receptor beta chains were read from a single sample in a study of beta chain features in type 1 diabetes. The protocol was immunoSEQ multiplex PCR, while the TCRdb copy is restricted to in-frame clones and leaves out a portion. Of under 550,000 clones in the sample, over 10% were seen once. Sequenced material: naive CD4+ T cells from blood. These receptors came from a woman aged 18-29 years in good health. Both conserved end residues are part of each CDR3. Each record gives: V gene, J gene, D gene, CDR3 protein. The D gene is left open where the match is weak.

V: TRBV7-9
J: TRBJ1-1
D: .
CDR3: CASRAVQGNTEAFF

V: TRBV27
J: TRBJ2-7
D: .
CDR3: CASRTIGQAIREQYF

V: TRBV9
J: TRBJ1-6
D: .
CDR3: CASSVEVYNSPLHF

V: TRBV7-9
J: TRBJ2-5
D: TRBD1
CDR3: CASSFGQERETQYF

V: TRBV25-1
J: TRBJ1-1
D: .
CDR3: CASSEIWGTEAFF

V: TRBV10-3
J: TRBJ2-5
D: .
CDR3: CAISEQTGRMGQETQYF

V: TRBV2
J: TRBJ2-5
D: .
CDR3: CASSVVHETQYF

V: TRBV7-2
J: TRBJ2-5
D: .
CDR3: CASSHQETQYF

V: TRBV18
J: TRBJ1-2
D: .
CDR3: CASSPPGRDYGYTF

V: TRBV6-6
J: TRBJ2-1
D: TRBD2
CDR3: CASRISGRGTYNEQFF

V: TRBV29-1
J: TRBJ1-2
D: .
CDR3: CSVTEGNGYTF

V: TRBV7-9
J: TRBJ2-5
D: .
CDR3: CASSPHGDRETQYF

V: TRBV19
J: TRBJ1-1
D: TRBD1
CDR3: CASSSRATRTGTYTEAFF

V: TRBV18
J: TRBJ1-1
D: .
CDR3: CASSSGAGTEAFF

V: TRBV14
J: TRBJ2-1
D: .
CDR3: CASSQDLRGAYNEQFF

V: TRBV5-4
J: TRBJ2-2
D: .
CDR3: CASSQKQGGKEELFF

V: TRBV4-1
J: TRBJ1-6
D: .
CDR3: CASSQVVRTELHF

V: TRBV6-5
J: TRBJ2-5
D: .
CDR3: CASSYSIGGKTQYF

V: TRBV5-1
J: TRBJ2-3
D: .
CDR3: CASSLIGRADTQYF

V: TRBV6-5
J: TRBJ2-7
D: TRBD2
CDR3: CASSYRLAGVYEQYF

V: TRBV5-1
J: TRBJ1-6
D: .
CDR3: CASSLPVRDGRNSPLHF

V: TRBV18
J: TRBJ1-2
D: .
CDR3: CASSPEAGWSYGYTF

V: TRBV7-9
J: TRBJ2-3
D: TRBD2
CDR3: CASSVPPLAGTQYF

V: TRBV7-6
J: TRBJ2-6
D: .
CDR3: CASTQLSGGANVLTF

V: TRBV6-6
J: TRBJ2-2
D: .
CDR3: CASSRLGVTGELFF

V: TRBV7-9
J: TRBJ2-3
D: .
CDR3: CASSRPEVQYTDTQYF

V: TRBV6-5
J: TRBJ2-7
D: .
CDR3: CASSPARLVDYEQYF

V: TRBV19
J: TRBJ2-1
D: .
CDR3: CASSISGGTEQFF

V: TRBV6-4
J: TRBJ2-1
D: TRBD2
CDR3: CASSMGLAGGYEQFF

V: TRBV7-9
J: TRBJ1-1
D: TRBD1
CDR3: CASSPRPGQGRENTEAFF

V: TRBV30
J: TRBJ2-4
D: TRBD2
CDR3: CAWSPRLAGGKNIQYF

V: TRBV7-9
J: TRBJ1-1
D: .
CDR3: CASSLAVGTEAFF

V: TRBV25-1
J: TRBJ2-5
D: .
CDR3: CASSEYRPRAETQYF

V: TRBV5-1
J: TRBJ2-3
D: .
CDR3: CASSLDTDTQYF

V: TRBV7-9
J: TRBJ2-1
D: .
CDR3: CASSLAWRGSYNEQFF

V: TRBV7-2
J: TRBJ1-4
D: .
CDR3: CASSLGRGWEKLFF

V: TRBV6-5
J: TRBJ2-7
D: TRBD2
CDR3: CASSSRLAGGHEQYF

V: TRBV7-2
J: TRBJ2-3
D: TRBD1
CDR3: CASSPTGQGTDTQYF

V: TRBV19
J: TRBJ2-1
D: .
CDR3: CASRGTPANEQFF

V: TRBV4-2
J: TRBJ2-1
D: .
CDR3: CASSQVSTRGNEQFF

V: TRBV7-3
J: TRBJ2-1
D: .
CDR3: CASSLGPPTINEQFF

V: TRBV5-1
J: TRBJ2-1
D: TRBD2
CDR3: CASSLSLAATNEQFF

V: TRBV11-1
J: TRBJ2-1
D: TRBD2
CDR3: CASSLVGTSKQFF

V: TRBV2
J: TRBJ2-4
D: .
CDR3: CASSSIQVAKNIQYF

V: TRBV25-1
J: TRBJ2-5
D: TRBD1
CDR3: CASSRQGGETQYF

V: TRBV15
J: TRBJ2-2
D: .
CDR3: CATSRKGTGELFF

V: TRBV18
J: TRBJ2-5
D: .
CDR3: CASSGSAHQETQYF

V: TRBV2
J: TRBJ1-6
D: .
CDR3: CASSELTDSPLHF

V: TRBV19
J: TRBJ2-7
D: .
CDR3: CASSISLGVSYEQYF

V: TRBV7-2
J: TRBJ2-1
D: .
CDR3: CASSLRGNEQFF

V: TRBV5-1
J: TRBJ2-3
D: .
CDR3: CASSSRQGLSTDTQYF

V: TRBV29-1
J: .
D: .
CDR3: CSVAAPGTGTREQYF

V: TRBV29-1
J: TRBJ2-7
D: .
CDR3: CSVGRESYEQYF

V: TRBV7-2
J: TRBJ2-3
D: TRBD1
CDR3: CASSPDRGRDTQYF

V: TRBV7-2
J: TRBJ2-7
D: .
CDR3: CASSLSWDSYEQYF

V: TRBV5-4
J: TRBJ2-7
D: TRBD1
CDR3: CASSFAGTATYEQYF

V: TRBV2
J: TRBJ2-3
D: .
CDR3: CASRAGADTQYF

V: TRBV4-3
J: TRBJ2-3
D: .
CDR3: CASSPGTFTDTQYF

V: TRBV4-2
J: TRBJ2-4
D: TRBD1
CDR3: CASSPGTAVAKNIQYF